This TCR beta chain emerged from a study of PD-1 blockade in classical Hodgkin lymphoma. Points from the study as a whole: When set against healthy donors, newly diagnosed patients were reported to show lower baseline TCR diversity. Causes of the repertoire differences remain undefined, possibly disease activity or prior therapy.

Germline trimming cut 4 bases from V and 2 bases from J; bases unmatched to any gene: 4. Germline assignment: CDR1 SGHAT and CDR2 FQNNGV. The CDR3 length is 15 residues. Profiling relied on immunoSEQ multiplex PCR, and the TCRdb table lists in-frame clones only, not all of them. The data show fewer than 40,000 clones, 90% to 95% seen once. Turning to this clone: Its cognate antigen is unknown.

Time point denoted: newly diagnosed, previously untreated cHL patient sample. It was PBMCs in newly diagnosed, untreated classical Hodgkin lymphoma that served as comparison. Source material: peripheral blood mononuclear cells (PBMCs). This TCR was sampled from a human donor with classical Hodgkin lymphoma. V gene TRBV11-2 combines with J gene TRBJ2-1; 8 positions match TRBD1. CDR3 in DNA: TGTGCCAGCAGCTCGGACAGGGTGGCCTACAATGAGCAGTTCTTC. It yields the protein CASSSDRVAYNEQFF.